The clone carrying this T cell receptor beta chain was detected a few times. Its antigen is unknown. A read error may produce the germline difference seen at one junction end. Researchers made TCR cDNA using 5'RACE template switching, and this step added a universal primer site and UMIs. TCRdb recomputed calls from the 5' RACE reads with MiXCR, one row per CDR3 protein. The repertoire consists of 250,000 to 400,000 distinct CDR3 sequences, with around 4.4% occurring once and the leading ten covering less than 20%. This record belongs to a study of T cells after yellow fever vaccination. CDR1 LGHNA and CDR2 YSLEER come from the germline V gene. CDR3 length equals 14 residues. The study's findings and limits: At approximately 95% for CD4 and about 88% for CD8, most primary-vaccination clones showed up again after the booster.

The specimen comprised PBMCs, sampled 15 days after the yellow fever booster vaccination. The rearrangement links TRBV4-3 to TRBJ1-5; D gene unclear. The clonotype comes from a man younger than 35 who received the YFV17D yellow fever vaccine. The CDR3, as DNA: TGCGCCAACAGCCAAGAACGATTCGGTCAGCCCCAGCATTTT. This codes for CANSQERFGQPQHF.